The 20 T cell receptor beta chains given below trace back to one sample, sequenced in a study of blood T cells in healthy people across ages. Primed by a sample-barcoded 5' primer and a J-beta primer mix, a second PCR proceeded for roughly 7 to 11 cycles. TCRdb re-called the 5' RACE reads with MiXCR, one entry per CDR3 protein. The sample has around 1,000,000 distinct CDR3 sequences, almost 25% seen once. This sample also belongs to another study, concerning T cells of mothers and their children.

The sample taken for sequencing was blood. The receptors here all came from a girl aged 2-9 years in good health.

This chain links TRBV6-6 with TRBJ1-1; D gene ambiguous. The germline V gene has CDR1 MNHNY and CDR2 SVGAGI (reference sequence). This CDR3 is built from 11 residues. Trimming pared 2 bases from V and 5 bases from J, leaving 3 bases between. CDR3 amino acids: CASSYATEAFF. CDR3 nucleotide sequence: TGTGCCAGCAGTTACGCGACTGAAGCTTTCTTT.

The CDR3, as DNA: TGTGCCAGCAGTTACTCCCTGTGGGGGGAGAATAACGAGCAGTACTTC. Translation gives CASSYSLWGENNEQYF. The genes are TRBV6-5 and TRBJ2-7; possibly TRBD2 for D (6 bases). The CDR3 covers 16 residues. The germline V gene encodes CDR1 MNHEY and CDR2 SVGAGI. V shed 0 bases and J shed 5 bases, with 17 bases lying between them.

The chain combines TRBV5-1 with TRBJ1-6, with 10 bases identical to TRBD1. V gave up 8 bases and J gave up 10 bases; unmatched junction bases: 9. The V gene's germline CDR1 is SGHRS and CDR2 YFSETQ. The CDR3 runs 14 residues. Here the CDR3 reads CASRLGQGSSPLHF. The CDR3 nucleotides are TGCGCCAGTCGACTGGGACAGGGGTCGTCACCCCTCCACTTT.

This clonotype came up a few times. The V and J genes are TRBV4-2 and TRBJ1-2; weak D call: TRBD1 (5 bases). V gave up 2 bases and J gave up 8 bases, with 18 bases separating them. Germline CDR1 reads LGHNA; CDR2 reads YNFKEQ. The length of the CDR3 is 15 residues. The CDR3 loop reads CASSQPKLGPGGYTF. Here the CDR3 DNA reads TGTGCCAGCAGCCAACCTAAGTTGGGACCGGGCGGCTACACCTTC.

J is TRBJ2-5 and V is TRBV11-2, with TRBD2 matching over 9 bases. The CDR3 consists of 17 residues. V was pared by 5 bases and J by 1 base, with 11 bases of the junction left unmatched. Germline CDR1 SGHAT, CDR2 FQNNGV. The CDR3 is CASSKEVLGLAQETQYF. The CDR3 DNA reads as TGTGCCAGCAGCAAAGAGGTGTTGGGACTAGCCCAAGAGACCCAGTACTTC.

The sample holds a few counts of this clonotype. In DNA form, the CDR3 reads TGTGCCAGCAGTCCATCACTTTTAGGGACCGGGGAGCTGTTTTTT. Protein sequence: CASSPSLLGTGELFF. V gene TRBV12-3 or TRBV12-4 combines with J gene TRBJ2-2; no definite D call. Deletions cut 5 bases from V and 5 bases from J, with 15 bases between. This CDR3 spans 15 amino acids.

The rearrangement uses TRBV28 and TRBJ2-1; D is unclear. The ends were cut back, 6 bases at V and 5 bases at J, with 14 bases in the middle. The CDR3 contains 14 residues. Germline loops: CDR1 MDHEN, CDR2 SYDVKM. The CDR3, as DNA: TGTGCCAGCAGGTCTACGGGCCTTGACAATGAGCAGTTCTTC. Encoded protein: CASRSTGLDNEQFF. Looking up the rest from reference TRBV28 and TRBJ2-1 gives the full variable domain: DVKVTQSSRYLVKRTGEKVFLECVQDMDHENMFWYRQDPGLGLRLIYFSYDVKMKEKGDIPEGYSVSREKKERFSLILESASTNQTSMYLCASRSTGLDNEQFFGPGTRLTVL.

The CDR3: CASSPVLASSYNEQFF. The CDR3 DNA sequence: TGTGCCAGCAGCCCGGTACTGGCGAGCTCCTACAATGAGCAGTTCTTC. The gene calls are TRBV11-2 and TRBJ2-1; unclear D gene. V was trimmed by 5 bases and J by 0 bases, leaving 14 bases between them. This CDR3 contains 16 residues. Per the germline V gene, CDR1 is SGHAT and CDR2 is FQNNGV.

This clonotype was picked up a small number of times. The V and J genes are TRBV6-6 and TRBJ2-1, with 10 bases identical to TRBD2. With V trimmed by 3 bases and J by 6 bases, 8 bases remained unmatched. Germline V gives CDR1 MNHNY, CDR2 SVGAGI (reference sequence). The CDR3 extends over 16 amino acids. CDR3 amino acids: CASSYYTSGAVNEQFF. CDR3 DNA sequence: TGTGCCAGCAGTTATTACACTAGCGGGGCAGTCAATGAGCAGTTCTTC.

The J gene is TRBJ2-5, the V gene TRBV4-3; D is ambiguous. The CDR3 is 15 amino acids. Trimming stripped 2 bases from V and 2 bases from J, with 12 bases between. Per the germline V gene, CDR1 is LGHNA and CDR2 is YSLEER. CDR3 sequence: CASSQRLLGQETQYF. The DNA of the CDR3 is TGCGCCAGCAGCCAAAGACTTTTAGGACAAGAGACCCAGTACTTC.

In this sample, this clonotype turned up a few times. The J gene is TRBJ1-2, the V gene TRBV5-1; no clear D. Germline V lookup: CDR1 SGHRS, CDR2 YFSETQ. Deletions cut 2 bases from V and 8 bases from J, with 10 bases between. The CDR3 extends over 12 amino acids. In nucleotides, the CDR3 is TGCGCCAGCAGCTTTAATATCGAAGGCTACACCTTC. Its protein product is CASSFNIEGYTF.

The chain joins TRBV7-2 to TRBJ2-3; TRBD2 agrees at 7 bases. The V segment lost 5 bases and the J segment 7 bases; nucleotides outside the gene matches: 12. CDR3 length equals 15 residues. Germline V lookup: CDR1 SGHTA, CDR2 FQGNSA. CDR3 in amino acids: CASSPQAGLSNTQYF. The CDR3, as DNA: TGTGCCAGCAGCCCACAAGCGGGGCTTTCGAATACGCAGTATTTT.

The chain combines TRBV4-1 with TRBJ2-4, with D tentatively TRBD1 (5 bases). The germline V and J ends were trimmed by 0 bases and 0 bases, with 9 bases remaining between them. From germline, CDR1 is MGHRA and CDR2 YSYEKL. There are 16 residues in the CDR3. The CDR3 sequence: CASSQDPTVAKNIQYF. CDR3 nucleotide sequence: TGCGCCAGCAGCCAAGATCCGACAGTAGCCAAAAACATTCAGTACTTC.

The rearrangement uses TRBV7-2 and TRBJ2-5, with 7 bases aligning to TRBD2. CDR1 is SGHTA, CDR2 FQGNSA, per germline. J gave up 7 bases and V 6 bases, and 17 bases lay outside the gene matches. The CDR3 consists of 16 residues. Written as DNA, the CDR3 is TGTGCCAGCAGGAAGAGCAGCGGGGCCACCACGGGGACCCAGTACTTC. Translating gives CASRKSSGATTGTQYF.

The V call is TRBV20-1, the J call TRBJ2-1; 7 positions agree with TRBD2. Germline V gene sequence: CDR1 DFQATT, CDR2 SNEGSKA (reference sequence). This CDR3 has 15 amino acids. The V segment lost 4 bases and the J segment 7 bases; nucleotides outside the gene matches: 13. The CDR3 DNA reads TGCAGTGCTATATCAGGAACGGGAGGTATGAATGAGCAGTTCTTC. Translated, it gives CSAISGTGGMNEQFF.

This clonotype has only a few counts. The V call is TRBV4-1, the J call TRBJ2-3, with D possibly TRBD1 on 5 matching bases. The CDR3 sequence is 14 residues long. The germline V gene has CDR1 MGHRA and CDR2 YSYEKL. Trimming took off 9 bases at V and 5 bases at J, with 18 bases between the two ends. The CDR3 DNA sequence: TGCGCCAGTGGGGCCGCCTTGCACATAGATACGCAGTATTTT. Translated: CASGAALHIDTQYF.

This chain connects TRBV28 to TRBJ2-1; 7 bases align to TRBD1. Germline V lookup: CDR1 MDHEN, CDR2 SYDVKM. CDR3 length equals 12 residues. The V gene end was trimmed by 7 bases and the J gene end by 8 bases; junction bases not matched to a gene: 5. The CDR3 sequence is CASTQQGYEQFF. In DNA, the CDR3 is TGTGCCAGCACTCAACAGGGGTATGAGCAGTTCTTC. Supplemented by reference TRBV28 and TRBJ2-1, the full variable domain reads DVKVTQSSRYLVKRTGEKVFLECVQDMDHENMFWYRQDPGLGLRLIYFSYDVKMKEKGDIPEGYSVSREKKERFSLILESASTNQTSMYLCASTQQGYEQFFGPGTRLTVL.

In this sample, this clonotype turned up a few times. This chain joins TRBV6-5 and TRBJ2-1; D is possibly TRBD2 (5 bases). The CDR3 is 18 residues long. The V end was cut by 6 bases, the J end by 7 bases, with 28 bases between. In germline, CDR1 is MNHEY, CDR2 SVGAGI. In DNA form, the CDR3 reads TGTGCCAGCAGCCTACTATCGTCTGAGCGGTCCGGGGTAAATGAGCAGTTCTTC. Encoded protein: CASSLLSSERSGVNEQFF.

The chain employs TRBV10-3 and TRBJ2-7; maybe TRBD1 (6 bases). The V end lost 4 bases, the J end lost 1 base, and 14 bases lay between the germline ends. There are 15 residues in the CDR3. From germline, CDR1 is ENHRY and CDR2 SYGVKD. Here the CDR3 reads CAISGGRDNSYEQYF. Here the CDR3 DNA reads TGTGCCATCAGTGGAGGCCGGGACAATTCCTACGAGCAGTACTTC.

This chain connects TRBV12-3 or TRBV12-4 to TRBJ1-5; D not resolved. Trimming removed 4 bases from V and 0 bases from J, with 4 bases in between. This CDR3 has 13 residues. The CDR3 DNA sequence: TGTGCCAGCAGTTACTCTAGCAATCAGCCCCAGCATTTT. Its translation: CASSYSSNQPQHF.